The 21 T cell receptor beta chains reported below all come from one sample, sequenced in a study of patients and donors after allogeneic stem cell transplantation. TCRdb used MiXCR to reprocess the RT-PCR reads, holding one entry per CDR3 protein. The sample includes tens of thousands of distinct CDR3 sequences, around 49% of them seen just once. Sample: blood, either unsorted or a sorted T cell fraction (not recorded which). Every receptor here comes from a human donor who was either an allogeneic HSCT recipient or a stem cell or donor lymphocyte infusion donor (not recorded which). It is not recorded whose cells these are; they may come from a transplant donor.

The sample holds a few counts of this clonotype. This chain uses TRBV20-1 with TRBJ1-5; D unresolved. The CDR3 consists of 12 residues. Trimming cost V 3 bases and J 9 bases, with 12 bases left between them. The germline gives CDR1 DFQATT, CDR2 SNEGSKA (reference sequence). In DNA, the CDR3 is TGCAGTGCTAGCAAGACCGCGACGCCCCAGCATTTT. It codes for CSASKTATPQHF.

This clonotype appeared a few times. The chain links TRBV5-5 to TRBJ1-5; tentatively, D is TRBD1 (5 bases). CDR1 SGHKS and CDR2 YYEKEE come from the germline V gene (reference sequence). The CDR3 runs to 16 residues. With 0 bases removed from V and 9 bases from J, the gap between germline ends came to 19 bases. DNA for the CDR3: TGTGCCAGCAGCTTGGCCGAGGGGCCAGGGAAGTTGCCCCAGCATTTT. This codes for CASSLAEGPGKLPQHF. Full variable domain (outside the CDR3, taken from reference TRBV5-5 and TRBJ1-5): DAGVTQSPTHLIKTRGQQVTLRCSPISGHKSVSWYQQVLGQGPQFIFQYYEKEERGRGNFPDRFSARQFPNYSSELNVNALLLGDSALYLCASSLAEGPGKLPQHFGDGTRLSIL.

This chain links TRBV12-3 or TRBV12-4 with TRBJ1-5, with 7 bases that match TRBD1. The CDR3 covers 15 residues. V lost 6 bases, J lost 5 bases, and 10 bases stayed unmatched. The CDR3 nucleotides read TGTGCCAGCAGCAGGGAGACAGGGAGGGATCAGCCCCAGCATTTT. It encodes CASSRETGRDQPQHF.

The V gene is TRBV6-2 or TRBV6-3, the J gene TRBJ1-5; the D is unclear. Germline CDR1 MNHEY, CDR2 SVGEGT. Trimming pared 5 bases from V and 1 base from J, leaving 12 bases between. The CDR3 contains 15 residues. CDR3 coding DNA: TGTGCCAGCAGTCATGAGGTGGGAAGCAATCAGCCCCAGCATTTT. Translation gives CASSHEVGSNQPQHF.

This clonotype has just a few counts. The chain couples TRBV2 to TRBJ1-5; D unresolved. Per germline, CDR1 SNHLY and CDR2 FYNNEI. V was trimmed by 5 bases and J by 1 base, leaving 12 bases between them. This CDR3 region has 15 residues. CDR3 region: CASSPDGFSNQPQHF. CDR3 DNA sequence: TGTGCCAGCAGTCCTGACGGATTCAGCAATCAGCCCCAGCATTTT.

The chain joins TRBV11-2 to TRBJ2-2; a possible D gene is TRBD2 (5 bases). V lost 0 bases and J 5 bases, leaving 13 bases between the germline ends. The CDR3 extends over 16 amino acids. Germline-derived CDR1 and CDR2 are SGHAT and FQNNGV. This CDR3 reads CASSLELRVWTGELFF. CDR3 sequence (DNA): TGTGCCAGCAGCTTAGAATTGAGGGTCTGGACCGGGGAGCTGTTTTTT.

This clonotype was detected only a few times. The V call is TRBV6-5, the J call TRBJ1-1; D remains ambiguous. The ends were cut back, 0 bases at V and 0 bases at J, with 8 bases in the middle. The CDR3 has 15 amino acids. CDR1 and CDR2 from the germline V gene are MNHEY and SVGAGI. CDR3 region: CASSYSKTVNTEAFF. In DNA, the CDR3 is TGTGCCAGCAGTTACTCGAAAACCGTGAACACTGAAGCTTTCTTT.

This clonotype was observed a handful of times. This chain uses TRBV12-3 or TRBV12-4 with TRBJ1-1; 9 nucleotides agree with TRBD1. The CDR3 totals 15 residues. Losses at the gene ends were 4 bases for V and 7 bases for J; bases not matched to a gene: 10. The CDR3 nucleotides read TGTGCCAGCAGTTCCAACAGGGGGCTACGGTTTGAAGCTTTCTTT. Protein sequence: CASSSNRGLRFEAFF.

V gene TRBV20-1 combines with J gene TRBJ2-1; 9 nucleotides agree with TRBD2. Germline V gene sequence: CDR1 DFQATT, CDR2 SNEGSKA (reference sequence). The CDR3 is made up of 15 amino acids. V lost 0 bases to trimming and J lost 3 bases; unmatched junction nucleotides: 3. The CDR3 protein is CSAREGLADYNEQFF. The CDR3 DNA follows: TGCAGTGCTAGAGAGGGACTAGCAGACTACAATGAGCAGTTCTTC.

This clonotype has a handful of counts. The chain recombines TRBV6-5 with TRBJ1-1; D is perhaps TRBD1 (5 bases). The CDR3 is 14 amino acids. Between the trimmed V and J ends, which lost 3 bases and 5 bases, there was a span of 13 bases. Germline V gene sequence: CDR1 MNHEY, CDR2 SVGAGI. CDR3 protein: CASSYLPGETEAFF. In nucleotides, the CDR3 is TGTGCCAGCAGTTATTTACCGGGGGAGACTGAAGCTTTCTTT.

The V call is TRBV3-1, the J call TRBJ1-3; D is perhaps TRBD1 (5 bases). The CDR3 covers 14 residues. V lost 5 bases and J 0 bases, leaving 8 bases between the germline ends. The V gene's germline CDR1 is LGHDT and CDR2 YNNKEL (reference sequence). The CDR3, as DNA: TGTGCCAGCAGCTCAGGGTTCTCTGGAAACACCATATATTTT. It yields the protein CASSSGFSGNTIYF.

The chain couples TRBV12-3 or TRBV12-4 to TRBJ1-5; 8 bases line up with TRBD1. V lost 7 bases to trimming and J lost 2 bases; unmatched junction nucleotides: 7. The CDR3 consists of 15 residues. CDR3 bases: TGTGCCAGCATTCAAGGACAGGGCCGCAATCAGCCCCAGCATTTT. Protein sequence: CASIQGQGRNQPQHF.

This clonotype came up a few times. This rearrangement joins TRBV12-3 or TRBV12-4 to TRBJ1-6; D is possibly TRBD1 (5 bases). Trimming took off 5 bases at V and 9 bases at J, with 17 bases between the two ends. This CDR3 is built from 15 residues. CDR3 bases: TGTGCCAGCAGTCCATCGACGGGGGGTAGTTCACCCCTCCACTTT. Its translation is CASSPSTGGSSPLHF.

This clonotype came up a few times. This chain joins TRBV7-2 and TRBJ1-3; a possible D gene is TRBD1 (5 bases). Germline values: CDR1 SGHTA, CDR2 FQGNSA. The CDR3 loop spans 14 amino acids. V dropped 5 bases and J dropped 2 bases, with 10 bases sitting between them. The chain's CDR3 is CASSIGGAGNTIYF. CDR3 DNA sequence: TGTGCCAGCAGCATCGGGGGAGCTGGAAACACCATATATTTT.

V is TRBV20-1 and J is TRBJ1-2; TRBD1 is a possible D gene (5 bases). Deletions cut 2 bases from V and 2 bases from J, with 12 bases between. The CDR3 is made up of 14 amino acids. CDR1 is DFQATT, CDR2 SNEGSKA, per germline (reference sequence). CDR3 in amino acids: CSARPNRRNYGYTF. CDR3 in DNA: TGCAGTGCTAGACCCAACAGGAGAAACTATGGCTACACCTTC.

This clonotype was recorded a few times. DNA of the CDR3: TGCGCCAGCAGTTGGGACAGGGATGGAAACACCATATATTTT. As protein: CASSWDRDGNTIYF. The chain uses TRBV5-1 and TRBJ1-3; 9 bases map to TRBD1. CDR3 size: 14 residues. The V and J ends lost 5 bases and 3 bases, in that order; junction bases with no gene match: 3. Germline CDR1 reads SGHRS; CDR2 reads YFSETQ. Combining the CDR3 with reference TRBV5-1 and TRBJ1-3 gives the whole variable domain KAGVTQTPRYLIKTRGQQVTLSCSPISGHRSVSWYQQTPGQGLQFLFEYFSETQRNKGNFPGRFSGRQFSNSRSEMNVSTLELGDSALYLCASSWDRDGNTIYFGEGSWLTVV.

The gene calls are TRBV5-6 and TRBJ2-7; no firm D call. The V end was cut by 2 bases, the J end by 1 base, with 13 bases between. The CDR3 is 15 residues long. From germline, CDR1 is SGHDT and CDR2 YYEEEE. This CDR3 reads CASSLGFSVSYEQYF. For the CDR3, the DNA is TGTGCCAGCAGCTTAGGTTTCTCGGTATCCTACGAGCAGTACTTC.

This clonotype was counted only a few times. The V gene is TRBV27, the J gene TRBJ1-2, with D possibly TRBD1 on 5 matching bases. Trimming shortened V by 7 bases and J by 4 bases, and 22 bases separated the two germline ends. Germline lookup yields CDR1 MNHEY and CDR2 SMNVEV (reference sequence). The CDR3 is 16 amino acids. CDR3 protein: CASTLKWPRDGYGYTF. The DNA of the CDR3 is TGTGCCAGCACCCTCAAATGGCCCAGGGACGGCTATGGCTACACCTTC.

The chain links TRBV5-1 to TRBJ2-5; D possibly corresponds to TRBD1 (6 bases). Trimming pared 4 bases from V and 2 bases from J, leaving 9 bases between. The CDR3 spans 13 residues. Germline CDR1 and CDR2: SGHRS and YFSETQ. CDR3 sequence reads: CASSEGQQETQYF. In DNA, the CDR3 is TGCGCCAGCAGCGAAGGACAGCAAGAGACCCAGTACTTC.

A few counts support this clonotype. This chain connects TRBV27 to TRBJ1-1; no reliable D call. V shed 1 base and J shed 7 bases, with 19 bases lying between them. CDR3 length equals 16 residues. Germline V CDR1 and CDR2: MNHEY, SMNVEV (reference sequence). The DNA of the CDR3 is TGTGCCAGCAGTTTATACCCTTCGGGGTTGAGTGGTGAAGCTTTCTTT. Translated: CASSLYPSGLSGEAFF.

The chain joins TRBV29-1 to TRBJ2-3, with 14 nucleotides matching TRBD2. The CDR3 extends over 16 amino acids. Per the germline V gene, CDR1 is SQVTM and CDR2 is ANQGSEA. The junction had 9 bases not matched to a gene; V was cut back by 7 bases and J by 3 bases. The CDR3 loop is CSAERWTSGRTDTQYF. CDR3 bases: TGCAGCGCGGAACGATGGACTAGCGGGAGGACAGATACGCAGTATTTT.